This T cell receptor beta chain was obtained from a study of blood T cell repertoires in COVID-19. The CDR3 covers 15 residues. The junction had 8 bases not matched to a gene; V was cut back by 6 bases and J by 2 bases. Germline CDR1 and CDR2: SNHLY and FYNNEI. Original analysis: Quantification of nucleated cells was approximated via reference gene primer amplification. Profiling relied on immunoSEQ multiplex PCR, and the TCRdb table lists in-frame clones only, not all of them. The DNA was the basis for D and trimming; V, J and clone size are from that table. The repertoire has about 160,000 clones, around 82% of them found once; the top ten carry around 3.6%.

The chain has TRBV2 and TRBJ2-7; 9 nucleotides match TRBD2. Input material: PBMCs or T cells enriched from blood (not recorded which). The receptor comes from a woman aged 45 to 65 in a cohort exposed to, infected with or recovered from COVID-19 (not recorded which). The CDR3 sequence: CASRAGTSPTYEQYF. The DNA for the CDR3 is TGTGCCAGCAGGGCCGGGACTAGCCCGACCTACGAGCAGTACTTC.